The clone carrying this TCR beta chain was counted ten times or more. The data belong to a study of neurological immune-mediated disorders. This CDR3 contains 13 residues. Germline CDR1 KGHSH, CDR2 LQKENI. V was pared by 10 bases and J by 3 bases, with 14 bases between. TCRdb reprocessed the 5' RACE reads via MiXCR and lists one record per CDR3 protein. Among about 55,000 distinct CDR3 sequences listed, about 4% were seen once. The sample comprised CD4+ T cells from blood. The sequence derives from a woman in her forties with multiple sclerosis. The V and J genes are TRBV18 and TRBJ2-3; D is possibly TRBD2 (6 bases). The CDR3: CATHRGMTDTQYF. As DNA, the CDR3 is TGTGCCACCCACCGGGGGATGACAGATACGCAGTATTTT.